The clone carrying this T cell receptor (beta chain) showed up just a few times. Its antigen is not known. The donors were all healthy and Caucasian. Trimming took 0 bases from V and 3 from J; bases not matched to a gene: 4. This CDR3 has 15 residues. Per germline, CDR1 SGHDT and CDR2 YYEEEE. TCRdb reprocessed the 5' RACE reads via MiXCR and lists one record per CDR3 protein. The sample records roughly 770,000 distinct CDR3 sequences, about 20% being singletons. The sample is drawn from a study of identical twins. General study points: For monozygotic twins, models underestimated out-of-frame TCR alpha sharing. The authors noted that invariant MAIT and iNKT cells could partly confound zero-insertion analyses. Reduced insertions were recorded for abundant cord blood beta clonotypes, with no such pattern in memory repertoires.

These same records also appear under a second study, on T cells expressing NK-cell markers.

The J gene is TRBJ1-1, the V gene TRBV5-6; 8 bases are shared with TRBD1. Source material: PBMCs. The receptor's source is a woman aged 18-30 years in good health. Here the CDR3 DNA reads TGTGCCAGCAGCTTGGGACAGGGGCTCTACACTGAAGCTTTCTTT. It translates to CASSLGQGLYTEAFF.